This T cell receptor (beta chain) emerged from a study of blood T cells in healthy people across ages. The length of the CDR3 is 16 residues. Trimming removed 5 bases from V and 4 bases from J, with 18 bases in between. CDR1 is SGHTA and CDR2 is FQGNSA in the germline V gene. For the second PCR, which ran for 7 to 11 cycles, a sample-barcoded 5' primer and a J-beta primer mix were used. Sequencing of every sample gave 2.5 million or more CDR3-containing paired-end reads. TCRdb reprocessed the 5' RACE reads via MiXCR and lists one record per CDR3 protein. The data hold approximately 880,000 distinct CDR3 sequences, with around 48% observed a single time.

Material: blood. The gene calls are TRBV7-2 and TRBJ1-5; D may be TRBD1 (6 bases). This clonotype was sampled from a man aged 30 to 45 in good health. CDR3 in DNA: TGTGCCAGCAGCCATACAGGGTACGGTCGAAATCAGCCCCAGCATTTT. Its protein product is CASSHTGYGRNQPQHF.